The 20 T cell receptor beta chains in this list originate from one sample, sequenced in a study of blood T cell repertoires in COVID-19. Profiled with immunoSEQ multiplex PCR; TCRdb holds only in-frame clones, not every one. The table lists around 250,000 clones, roughly 83% of them singletons. Input material: peripheral blood. Receptor source: a man at least 80 years old with acute or convalescent COVID-19.

The rearrangement uses TRBV19 and TRBJ2-5; 7 bases are shared with TRBD1. Germline V CDR1 and CDR2: LNHDA, SQIVND (reference sequence). Unmatched junction bases numbered 4, after V lost 5 bases and J lost 4 bases. CDR3 length: 13 residues. The CDR3 DNA sequence: TGTGCCAGTAGTGCGACAGGGTCAGAGACCCAGTACTTC. This translates into CASSATGSETQYF.

The chain employs TRBV19 and TRBJ2-3, with a possible D match to TRBD1 (6 bases). Germline CDR1 reads LNHDA; CDR2 reads SQIVND (reference sequence). Trimming left V 3 bases short and J 4 bases short, with 11 bases between. The CDR3 has 14 amino acids. CDR3 loop: CASSMRYRADTQYF. The CDR3 coding sequence is TGTGCCAGTAGTATGAGGTACAGGGCAGATACGCAGTATTTT.

This chain connects TRBV6-5 to TRBJ1-5; no firm D call. The germline V and J ends were trimmed by 8 bases and 4 bases, with 12 bases remaining between them. The CDR3 totals 13 residues. Germline values: CDR1 MNHEY, CDR2 SVGAGI. The CDR3 loop is CASSAGQNQPQHF. For the CDR3, the DNA is TGTGCCAGCTCGGCGGGCCAAAATCAGCCCCAGCATTTT.

This sequence joins TRBV12-3 or TRBV12-4 and TRBJ1-1; D is undetermined. V was pared by 3 bases and J by 1 base, with 6 bases between. This CDR3 has 13 residues. Here the CDR3 DNA reads TGTGCCAGCAGTTTCAGACAGAACACTGAAGCTTTCTTT. This sequence encodes CASSFRQNTEAFF.

The V call is TRBV6-5, the J call TRBJ1-6; 8 nucleotides agree with TRBD1. Germline V gives CDR1 MNHEY, CDR2 SVGAGI. The V gene end was trimmed by 2 bases and the J gene end by 14 bases; junction bases not matched to a gene: 8. The CDR3 has 14 amino acids. The CDR3 region is CASSYRRQGLTLHF. Written as DNA, the CDR3 is TGTGCCAGCAGTTACAGAAGACAGGGGCTAACCCTCCACTTT.

The chain has TRBV18 and TRBJ2-2, with 7 nucleotides matching TRBD2. V was clipped by 6 bases and J by 2 bases; unmatched bases: 6. Germline lookup yields CDR1 KGHSH and CDR2 LQKENI. This CDR3 has 15 residues. CDR3 protein: CASSLGLGNTGELFF. The CDR3 nucleotides read TGTGCCAGCTCCCTCGGACTAGGAAACACCGGGGAGCTGTTTTTT.

V gene TRBV6-5 combines with J gene TRBJ2-5, with D tentatively TRBD1 (6 bases). V was cut by 7 bases and J by 4 bases, with 10 bases left in between. Germline values: CDR1 MNHEY, CDR2 SVGAGI. The CDR3 is made up of 12 amino acids. CDR3 nucleotide sequence: TGTGCCAGCAACAGGGCCGGAGAGACCCAGTACTTC. Translation: CASNRAGETQYF.

The CDR3, as DNA: TGTGCCAGCAGCGGGGGGACAGTGACTCAAAACACCATATATTTT. Amino acids: CASSGGTVTQNTIYF. The V call is TRBV9, the J call TRBJ1-3, with 7 bases lining up with TRBD1. This CDR3 has 15 amino acids. Germline-derived CDR1 and CDR2 are SGDLS and YYNGEE. V dropped 3 bases and J dropped 6; count of bases not matched to a gene: 9.

The chain carries TRBV7-2 and TRBJ2-7; 7 bases align to TRBD1. Germline trimming cut 5 bases from V and 3 bases from J; bases unmatched to any gene: 4. CDR1 and CDR2 from the germline V gene are SGHTA and FQGNSA. The CDR3 spans 13 residues. Here the CDR3 reads CASSAGTVYEQYF. The CDR3 DNA reads TGTGCCAGCAGCGCCGGGACAGTCTACGAGCAGTACTTC. The whole variable domain, filled in from reference TRBV7-2 and TRBJ2-7, reads GAGVSQSPSNKVTEKGKDVELRCDPISGHTALYWYRQSLGQGLEFLIYFQGNSAPDKSGLPSDRFSAERTGGSVSTLTIQRTQQEDSAVYLCASSAGTVYEQYFGPGTRLTVT.

V and J are TRBV29-1 and TRBJ2-2, with D tentatively TRBD2 (5 bases). Looked up from germline, CDR1 is SQVTM and CDR2 is ANQGSEA. The CDR3 has 15 residues. With 4 bases removed from V and 5 bases from J, the gap between germline ends came to 17 bases. The CDR3 spells CSVGTPAGMTGELFF. As DNA, the CDR3 is TGCAGCGTTGGGACTCCTGCGGGTATGACCGGGGAGCTGTTTTTT.

The sample holds one count of this clone. The chain has TRBV19 and TRBJ2-2, with TRBD1 as a possible D gene (6 bases). CDR3 size: 15 residues. V was trimmed by 8 bases and J by 1 base, leaving 14 bases between them. Per germline, CDR1 LNHDA and CDR2 SQIVND (reference sequence). The CDR3 sequence is CASGSGQQNTGELFF. CDR3 nucleotide sequence: TGTGCCAGTGGTAGTGGACAGCAGAACACCGGGGAGCTGTTTTTT. The variable domain in full, completed from reference TRBV19 and TRBJ2-2, reads DGGITQSPKYLFRKEGQNVTLSCEQNLNHDAMYWYRQDPGQGLRLIYYSQIVNDFQKGDIAEGYSVSREKKESFPLTVTSAQKNPTAFYLCASGSGQQNTGELFFGEGSRLTVL.

The rearrangement links TRBV6-5 to TRBJ2-7; 9 bases align to TRBD1. The CDR3 is made up of 13 amino acids. The V gene end was trimmed by 5 bases and the J gene end by 3 bases; junction bases not matched to a gene: 2. Germline V gives CDR1 MNHEY, CDR2 SVGAGI. The CDR3 DNA is TGTGCCAGCAGTATGACAGGGGGCTACGAGCAGTACTTC. Its protein product is CASSMTGGYEQYF.

This clone has a handful of counts. The J gene is TRBJ1-2, the V gene TRBV4-3, with D perhaps TRBD1 (5 bases). V lost 0 bases, J lost 4 bases, and 12 bases lay in between. In germline, CDR1 is LGHNA, CDR2 YSLEER. The CDR3 is 15 residues long. DNA for the CDR3: TGCGCCAGCAGCCAAGATCAGGGCAGTTTCTATGGCTACACCTTC. Translating gives CASSQDQGSFYGYTF.

The rearrangement uses TRBV2 and TRBJ1-5; tentative D call: TRBD1 (5 bases). The CDR3 consists of 15 residues. V was pared by 5 bases and J by 0 bases, with 11 bases between. Germline CDR1 reads SNHLY; CDR2 reads FYNNEI. The DNA of the CDR3 is TGTGCCAGCAGTTGGGGGGACGTTAGCAATCAGCCCCAGCATTTT. It yields the protein CASSWGDVSNQPQHF.

The DNA of the CDR3 is TGTGCCAGCAGCTCCTTCCTAGAAGCTAACTATGGCTACACCTTC. It codes for CASSSFLEANYGYTF. The chain recombines TRBV5-6 with TRBJ1-2; no clear D gene. Trimming removed 3 bases from V and 0 bases from J, with 12 bases in between. The CDR3 extends over 15 amino acids. Germline V gene lookup returns CDR1 SGHDT and CDR2 YYEEEE.

This clone appeared a single time. The chain recombines TRBV3-1 (or the pseudogene TRBV3-2) with TRBJ2-1; 9 nucleotides agree with TRBD1. CDR1 is LGHDT, CDR2 YNNKEL, per germline (reference sequence). J was trimmed by 7 bases and V by 4 bases; bases with no gene match: 14. CDR3 length: 17 residues. As DNA, the CDR3 is TGTGCCAGCAGCCCACCCCTAGGGGACAGGGCTTTAAATGAGCAGTTCTTC. Protein: CASSPPLGDRALNEQFF.

The chain employs TRBV18 and TRBJ1-5; D uncertain. V lost 2 bases and J lost 5, with 10 bases in between. This CDR3 is 14 amino acids long. From germline, CDR1 is KGHSH and CDR2 LQKENI. Here the CDR3 reads CASSPMSGDQPQHF. In nucleotides, the CDR3 is TGTGCCAGCTCACCAATGAGCGGCGATCAGCCCCAGCATTTT.

V gene TRBV6-2 or TRBV6-3 combines with J gene TRBJ1-5; TRBD1 might be the D (6 bases). CDR3 size: 15 residues. The germline gives CDR1 MNHEY, CDR2 SVGEGT. The V end was cut by 2 bases, the J end by 1 base, with 9 bases between. DNA of the CDR3: TGTGCCAGCAGTTACCCCAGGGGAAGCAATCAGCCCCAGCATTTT. Translation: CASSYPRGSNQPQHF.

V usage is TRBV6-5 and J usage is TRBJ2-6; no clear D gene. The CDR3 runs 14 residues. V lost 10 bases and J lost 2, with 12 bases in between. The V gene's germline CDR1 is MNHEY and CDR2 SVGAGI. The CDR3 DNA sequence: TGTGCCACCACTACGACCCCTGGGGCCAACGTCCTGACTTTC. It translates to CATTTTPGANVLTF.

The CDR3 is CASSSIQGYNSPLHF. CDR3 bases: TGTGCCAGCAGTTCTATCCAGGGTTATAATTCACCCCTCCACTTT. The genes are TRBV28 and TRBJ1-6, with D perhaps matching TRBD1 (5 bases). V lost 4 bases to trimming and J lost 4 bases, with 11 bases between them. The germline V gene encodes CDR1 MDHEN and CDR2 SYDVKM. This CDR3 spans 15 amino acids.